This TCR beta chain derives from a study of cytomegalovirus exposure and HLA in healthy donors. Assay used: immunoSEQ multiplex PCR; TCRdb lists only in-frame clones, some missing. Among almost 75,000 clones listed, approximately 86% were seen once. The validation cohort, a group of 90 to 150 subjects, included the donors and was separate from the roughly 620-subject first cohort. This CDR3 comprises 14 residues. The germline V gene has CDR1 WSHSY and CDR2 SAAADI. Trimming stripped 6 bases from V and 5 bases from J, with 14 bases between. V usage is TRBV10-2 and J usage is TRBJ2-1, with D tentatively TRBD2 (6 bases). This TCR was sampled from a man aged 25 to 40 in good health and CMV-seronegative. The specimen was PBMCs. The CDR3 region has the DNA TGCGCCAGCAGAATCCGACTAGTGAACAATGAGCAGTTCTTC. Its translation is CASRIRLVNNEQFF.